The next 3 T cell receptor beta chains were all read from a single sample in a study of blood T cell repertoires in COVID-19. Data came from immunoSEQ multiplex PCR; TCRdb stores just in-frame clones and leaves some out. Of more than 250,000 clones in the sample, roughly 80% were seen once. The sequencing input was PBMCs or T cells enriched from blood (not recorded which). The receptors were gathered from a man aged 35-49 years who had been exposed to COVID-19.

There are a few counts of this clone. The V call is TRBV2, the J call TRBJ1-6; tentatively, D is TRBD1 (5 bases). This CDR3 is 13 amino acids long. V lost 11 bases and J 7 bases, leaving 15 bases between the germline ends. Per germline, CDR1 SNHLY and CDR2 FYNNEI. CDR3 DNA: TGTGCCGGAGCGGGGGGTGGCAATTCACCCCTCCACTTT. Translation: CAGAGGGNSPLHF.

In its sample, this clone was seen once. This chain joins TRBV5-4 and TRBJ1-1, with 11 positions matching TRBD1. The CDR3 has 16 residues. Trimming at V came to 3 bases and at J to 3 bases, leaving 7 bases not matched to a gene. The germline gives CDR1 SGHNT, CDR2 YYREEE (reference sequence). CDR3 protein: CASSSGQGALDTEAFF. The CDR3 DNA sequence: TGTGCCAGCAGCTCCGGACAGGGGGCATTGGACACTGAAGCTTTCTTT.

The chain carries TRBV29-1 and TRBJ1-1, with 8 bases matching TRBD1. This CDR3 comprises 13 residues. The V gene's germline CDR1 is SQVTM and CDR2 ANQGSEA. The V gene end was trimmed by 7 bases and the J gene end by 4 bases; junction bases not matched to a gene: 8. The CDR3 DNA follows: TGCAGCGCCTCCAGGGGGCCCAGCACTGAAGCTTTCTTT. This gives the protein CSASRGPSTEAFF. Full variable domain (missing parts from reference TRBV29-1 and TRBJ1-1): SAVISQKPSRDICQRGTSLTIQCQVDSQVTMMFWYRQQPGQSLTLIATANQGSEATYESGFVIDKFPISRPNLTFSTLTVSNMSPEDSSIYLCSASRGPSTEAFFGQGTRLTVV.